The rows below give T cell receptor beta chains drawn from one sample of a study. One entry per CDR3 protein results from TCRdb running MiXCR on the RT-PCR reads. Among more than 550,000 distinct CDR3 sequences listed, around 14% were seen once. The specimen was memory CD4+ T cells from blood. The receptors shown here come from a female donor in good health, serving as a healthy control. The CDR3 runs from the conserved cysteine through the conserved F or W. The D gene is left open where the match is weak. Where a row states a size, it is once, few, many or the class of an expanded clone; other rows omit it.

size: few
V: TRBV10-3
D: NA
J: TRBJ1-4
DNA: TGTGCCACCGCATTCTTGACAGAAGGAAAACTGTTTTTT
CDR3: CATAFLTEGKLFF

size: many
V: TRBV28
D: TRBD1
J: TRBJ2-7
DNA: TGTGCCAGCAGTTCCCGACAGGGGGCAAACTCCTACGAGCAGTACTTC
CDR3: CASSSRQGANSYEQYF

size: few
V: TRBV18
D: NA
J: TRBJ2-7
DNA: TGTGCCAGCTCACTGGAGGCGTCCCGGACCTACGAGCAGTACTTC
CDR3: CASSLEASRTYEQYF

size: many
V: TRBV5-6
D: NA
J: TRBJ2-3
DNA: TGTGCCAGCAGCCCTCAGGATTCGACAGATACGCAGTATTTT
CDR3: CASSPQDSTDTQYF

size: NA
V: TRBV5-5
D: TRBD2
J: TRBJ2-7
DNA: TGTGCCAGCAGGTCAGCGGGAGGGCCGTACGAGCAGTACTTC
CDR3: CASRSAGGPYEQYF

size: once
V: TRBV7-3
D: NA
J: TRBJ1-1
DNA: TGTGCCAGCAGCGAACAGGGAGCTGGGACTTTCTTT
CDR3: CASSEQGAGTFF

size: few
V: TRBV9
D: NA
J: TRBJ1-3
DNA: TGTGCCAGCAGCGCAGGACCGGGCTCTGGAAACACCATATATTTT
CDR3: CASSAGPGSGNTIYF

size: few
V: TRBV6-5
D: NA
J: TRBJ2-5
DNA: TGTGCCAGCAGTCGGGGGGACATCCAAGAGACCCAGTACTTC
CDR3: CASSRGDIQETQYF

size: many
V: TRBV7-2
D: TRBD2
J: TRBJ2-3
DNA: TGTGCCAGCAGCTTAGTAGCGGGACATAGCACAGATACGCAGTATTTT
CDR3: CASSLVAGHSTDTQYF

size: NA
V: TRBV6-2/TRBV6-3
D: TRBD2
J: TRBJ2-1
DNA: TGTGCCAGCAGTTATGCTAGCGGGAGGTACCCCTACAATGAGCAGTTCTTC
CDR3: CASSYASGRYPYNEQFF

size: many
V: TRBV29-1
D: NA
J: TRBJ1-2
DNA: TGCAGCGTTGAAGATCGGGAAGGCGGGCGCGGCTACACCTTC
CDR3: CSVEDREGGRGYTF

size: many
V: TRBV6-1
D: TRBD2
J: TRBJ2-5
DNA: TGTGCCAGCAGTGCACTAGCGGGAGCAGAGACCCAGTACTTC
CDR3: CASSALAGAETQYF

size: many
V: TRBV24-1
D: NA
J: TRBJ2-5
DNA: TGTGCCACCAGTGACACCCGGACAGACCAAGAGACCCAGTACTTC
CDR3: CATSDTRTDQETQYF

size: few
V: TRBV18
D: TRBD2
J: TRBJ2-1
DNA: TGTGCCAGCTCACCACCGGGCGGACTAGCGGCGGGCAATGAGCAGTTCTTC
CDR3: CASSPPGGLAAGNEQFF

size: NA
V: TRBV12-3/TRBV12-4
D: NA
J: TRBJ2-3
DNA: TGTGCCAGCAGTTTGACCGGGGAAGTTCGGGCGCAGTATTTT
CDR3: CASSLTGEVRAQYF

size: NA
V: TRBV9
D: NA
J: TRBJ2-3
DNA: TGTGCCAGCAGCGTTTGGCACACAGATACGCAGTATTTT
CDR3: CASSVWHTDTQYF

size: NA
V: TRBV6-6
D: NA
J: TRBJ2-7
DNA: TGTGCCAGCAGTTCCAGAGGGCAGGGAATGGGGTACGAGCAGTACTTC
CDR3: CASSSRGQGMGYEQYF

size: few
V: TRBV19
D: NA
J: TRBJ1-1
DNA: TGTGCCAGTAGTGGACACCAAGTGAACACTGAAGCTTTCTTT
CDR3: CASSGHQVNTEAFF

size: NA
V: TRBV7-9
D: TRBD1
J: TRBJ1-2
DNA: TGTGCCAGCACGCGGACAGGGGGAGGCTATGGCTACACCTTC
CDR3: CASTRTGGGYGYTF

size: NA
V: TRBV12-3/TRBV12-4
D: TRBD1
J: TRBJ1-4
DNA: TGTGCCAGCAGCCCCGGGGCGGGGCAGGGGGTTGGAAAACTGTTTTTT
CDR3: CASSPGAGQGVGKLFF

size: many
V: TRBV5-1
D: TRBD1
J: TRBJ1-2
DNA: TGCGCCAGCAGCTTGGTTTCCGGGACAGGAGATGGCTACACCTTC
CDR3: CASSLVSGTGDGYTF

size: NA
V: TRBV5-1
D: TRBD1
J: TRBJ1-1
DNA: TGCGCCAGCAGCTTGCCAGGGGGCAACAACAATGAAGCTTTCTTT
CDR3: CASSLPGGNNNEAFF

size: few
V: TRBV6-1
D: TRBD2
J: TRBJ2-5
DNA: TGTGCCAGCAGTGTGGGACTAGCGCCCCAAGAGACCCAGTACTTC
CDR3: CASSVGLAPQETQYF

size: NA
V: TRBV9
D: NA
J: TRBJ2-5
DNA: TGTGCCAGCAGCTCAAGGACAGCGTTACAAGAGACCCAGTACTTC
CDR3: CASSSRTALQETQYF

size: many
V: TRBV10-3
D: NA
J: TRBJ2-1
DNA: TGTGCCATCAGTGGGGGGTCCAACAATGAGCAGTTCTTC
CDR3: CAISGGSNNEQFF

size: many
V: TRBV20-1
D: NA
J: TRBJ1-1
DNA: TGCAGTGCTAGAAAGGGGGGTTTAAGTCGTCTCTTGAACACTGAAGCTTTCTTT
CDR3: CSARKGGLSRLLNTEAFF

size: few
V: TRBV7-2
D: TRBD2
J: TRBJ2-7
DNA: TGTGCCAGCAGCCCTTCTAGCGGGGGACCCTACGAGCAGTACTTC
CDR3: CASSPSSGGPYEQYF

size: NA
V: TRBV3-1
D: NA
J: TRBJ2-5
DNA: TGTGCCAGCAGCCGCATAACGGGGGTATCGATTCAAGAGACCCAGTACTTC
CDR3: CASSRITGVSIQETQYF

size: few
V: TRBV5-6
D: NA
J: TRBJ2-7
DNA: TGTGCCAGCAGCTTGTGGGCGGGAATTACCTACGAGCAGTACTTC
CDR3: CASSLWAGITYEQYF

size: few
V: TRBV6-2/TRBV6-3
D: NA
J: TRBJ2-5
DNA: TGTGCCAGCAGCCTGATCCCGGAGACCCAGTACTTC
CDR3: CASSLIPETQYF

size: few
V: TRBV7-8
D: NA
J: TRBJ1-5
DNA: TGTGCCAGCAGCTTAGGGAGGTCGGGCAATCAGCCCCAGCATTTT
CDR3: CASSLGRSGNQPQHF

size: few
V: TRBV12-3/TRBV12-4
D: TRBD1
J: TRBJ1-2
DNA: TGTGCCAGCAGTCGCGCCGGGACAGGGTTTAACTATGGCTACACCTTC
CDR3: CASSRAGTGFNYGYTF

size: NA
V: TRBV5-4
D: NA
J: TRBJ2-5
DNA: TGTGCCAGCAGCTCTGCGGACGGCAAAGAGACCCAGTACTTC
CDR3: CASSSADGKETQYF

size: NA
V: TRBV6-6
D: NA
J: TRBJ1-4
DNA: TGTGCCAGCAGTTACGGTCAAGTCTTCAACGAAAAACTGTTTTTT
CDR3: CASSYGQVFNEKLFF

size: many
V: TRBV7-2
D: NA
J: TRBJ1-1
DNA: TGTGCCAGCAGCCAACAGGGCGGAGTCACTGAAGCTTTCTTT
CDR3: CASSQQGGVTEAFF

size: NA
V: TRBV12-3/TRBV12-4
D: NA
J: TRBJ2-5
DNA: TGTGCCAGCAGTTTGGTCCCGTTACAAGAGACCCAGTACTTC
CDR3: CASSLVPLQETQYF

size: many
V: TRBV5-1
D: NA
J: TRBJ2-3
DNA: TGCGCCAGCAGCTTCGACAGGACCACAGATACGCAGTATTTT
CDR3: CASSFDRTTDTQYF

size: NA
V: TRBV4-3
D: TRBD2
J: TRBJ2-2
DNA: TGCGCCAGCAGCCAAGATAGTGCGGGAGGAGGCACCGGGGAGCTGTTTTTT
CDR3: CASSQDSAGGGTGELFF

size: few
V: TRBV6-1
D: TRBD2
J: TRBJ2-2
DNA: TGTGCCAGCAGCAAGCATCCGGGACTAGCGGGAGAATCCGGGGAGCTGTTTTTT
CDR3: CASSKHPGLAGESGELFF